This is a list of T cell receptor beta chains from one sample in a study of tumor-infiltrating lymphocytes in primary liver carcinoma. MiXCR, run by TCRdb on the multiplex PCR reads, gives a single entry per CDR3 protein. Of more than 100,000 distinct CDR3 sequences in the sample, roughly three fifths were seen once. The sequenced sample consisted of liver tumor tissue from sampling region 1. The origin of the receptors is a woman aged 55-70 years with primary liver carcinoma and hepatitis B virus infection. Each CDR3 is given with its conserved first and last residue. Each record gives: CDR3 protein, V gene, clone size. Rows may omit the clone size; those that give it use once, few, many or a size class.

CASSDNRDSETQYF,TRBV2,.
CASSSTLTNLPQHF,TRBV6-1,.
CATSTSISSYNEQFF,TRBV4-1,many
CSVADRARVGYEQFF,TRBV29-1,once
CASSSPFEAGGAYEQYF,TRBV6-5,many
CASKTGRVITF,TRBV10-2,.
CTWKWGTDTQYF,TRBV30,.
CASSQATSGAPGADTQYF,TRBV4-1,many
CALRWGVFYGYTF,TRBV10-3,.
CSANTGFGGRQPQHF,TRBV20-1,many
CTSSFGSAGNQPQHF,TRBV5-5,.